This TCR beta chain was captured by sequencing in a study of blood T cell repertoires in COVID-19. Overall study context: Whether acute or convalescent, the COVID-19 samples came from the United States, Italy and Spain.

Assay used: immunoSEQ multiplex PCR; TCRdb lists only in-frame clones, some missing. Counted here are around 200,000 clones, more than 80% occurring once; the ten biggest clones make up roughly 6%. Researchers sorted participants into cohorts using their self-reported clinical history. The study counted Cohort 3 donors as recovered given two negative PCRs, clearance, or symptom resolution. The V gene end was trimmed by 5 bases and the J gene end by 2 bases; junction bases not matched to a gene: 8. The CDR3 is made up of 15 amino acids. The germline CDR1 and CDR2 sequences are LNHDA and SQIVND (reference sequence).

The V call is TRBV19, the J call TRBJ1-1; 7 bases align to TRBD1. This sequence originates from a man aged 40-55 years who had recovered from COVID-19. Input material: PBMCs or T cells enriched from blood (not recorded which). The CDR3 region has the DNA TGTGCCAGTAGTCCCCAGGGGGGTGTTAACACTGAAGCTTTCTTT. It specifies CASSPQGGVNTEAFF.